A selection of T cell receptor beta chains follows, all from one sample in a study of beta chain features in type 1 diabetes. Only in-frame clones appear in the TCRdb table, and some are missing; sequencing was by immunoSEQ multiplex PCR. The repertoire holds 620,000 or so clones, with around 16% as singletons. Sequencing input: naive CD4+ T cells from blood. The origin of the receptors is a man in his late teens or twenties in good health. The CDR3 runs from the conserved cysteine through the conserved F or W. D genes are given only for firm matches. Part of the rows lack a size; the others show once, few, many or a class for expanded clones.

V	size	length	J	D	DNA	CDR3
TRBV19	few	14	TRBJ2-7	TRBD2	TGTGCCAGTAGTATCAGCGGGAGGACGAACGAGCAGTACTTC	CASSISGRTNEQYF
TRBV27	few	13	TRBJ2-1	-	TGTGCCAGCAGTTTATATGGCGGCGATGAGCAGTTCTTC	CASSLYGGDEQFF
TRBV6-6	few	13	TRBJ1-1	-	TGTGCCAGCAGTGTTTTAACGCGTTCTGAAGCTTTCTTT	CASSVLTRSEAFF
TRBV6-6	-	16	TRBJ2-5	TRBD1	TGTGCCAGCAGTTACGCCGCGGACAGGGGTCGGGAGACCCAGTACTTC	CASSYAADRGRETQYF
TRBV2	-	15	TRBJ1-2	TRBD1	TGTGCCAGCAGTGGTCCGGCAGGGGGTATCTATGGCTACACCTTC	CASSGPAGGIYGYTF
TRBV7-3	-	15	TRBJ1-6	-	TGTGCCAGCAGCCACGCAGGGGCTGAGGCTTCACCCCTCCACTTT	CASSHAGAEASPLHF
TRBV9	few	15	TRBJ1-3	-	TGTGCCAGCAGCGTAGACGGATGGGGGCGAAACACCATATATTTT	CASSVDGWGRNTIYF
TRBV18	-	13	TRBJ2-1	-	TGTGCCAGCTCACCAGACCGAGGGGTTGAGCAGTTCTTC	CASSPDRGVEQFF
TRBV30	-	14	TRBJ2-7	-	TGTGCCTGGCAAACAGGGACTCTCTCCTACGAGCAGTACTTC	CAWQTGTLSYEQYF
TRBV28	few	13	TRBJ1-2	-	TGTGCCAGCAGTTTCAGGGTTTACTATGGCTACACCTTC	CASSFRVYYGYTF